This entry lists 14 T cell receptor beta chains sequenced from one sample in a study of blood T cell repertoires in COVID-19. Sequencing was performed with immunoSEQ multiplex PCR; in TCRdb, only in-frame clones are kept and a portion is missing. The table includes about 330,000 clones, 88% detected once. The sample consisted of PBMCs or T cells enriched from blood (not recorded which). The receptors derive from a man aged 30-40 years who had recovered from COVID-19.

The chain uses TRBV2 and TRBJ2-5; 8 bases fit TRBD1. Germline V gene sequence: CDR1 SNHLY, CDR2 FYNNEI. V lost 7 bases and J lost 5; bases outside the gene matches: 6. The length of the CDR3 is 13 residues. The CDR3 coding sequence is TGTGCCAGCATGGCAGGGGGCCTGGAGACCCAGTACTTC. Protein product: CASMAGGLETQYF. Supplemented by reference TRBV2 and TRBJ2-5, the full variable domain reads EPEVTQTPSHQVTQMGQEVILRCVPISNHLYFYWYRQILGQKVEFLVSFYNNEISEKSEIFDDQFSVERPDGSNFTLKIRSTKLEDSAMYFCASMAGGLETQYFGPGTRLLVL.

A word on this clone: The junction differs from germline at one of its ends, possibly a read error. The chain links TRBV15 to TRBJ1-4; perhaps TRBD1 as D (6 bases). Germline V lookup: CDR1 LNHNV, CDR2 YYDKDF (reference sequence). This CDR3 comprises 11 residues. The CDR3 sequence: CATSREGQLLF. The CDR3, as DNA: TGTGCCACCAGCAGAGAAGGACAGTTACTTTTT.

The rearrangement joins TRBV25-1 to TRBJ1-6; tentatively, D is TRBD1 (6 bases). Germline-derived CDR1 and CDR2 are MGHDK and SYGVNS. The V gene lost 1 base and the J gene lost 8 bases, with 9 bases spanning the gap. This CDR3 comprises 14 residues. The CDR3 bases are TGTGCCAGCAGTGAATGGGGGGGGCATTCACCCCTCCACTTT. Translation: CASSEWGGHSPLHF.

The CDR3 DNA sequence: TGTGCCAGCAGTGGGGGACAGGGGACGAATTCACCCCTCCACTTT. This translates into CASSGGQGTNSPLHF. The genes are TRBV28 and TRBJ1-6, with 10 bases fitting TRBD1. This CDR3 region has 15 residues. V was pared by 5 bases and J by 7 bases, with 5 bases of the junction left unmatched. Germline CDR1 reads MDHEN; CDR2 reads SYDVKM.

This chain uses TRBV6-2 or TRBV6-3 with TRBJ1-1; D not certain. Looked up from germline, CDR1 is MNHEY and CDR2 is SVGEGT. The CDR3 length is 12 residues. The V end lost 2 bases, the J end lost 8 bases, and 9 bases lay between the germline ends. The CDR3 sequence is CASSYPPREAFF. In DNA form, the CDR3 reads TGTGCCAGCAGTTACCCTCCGAGGGAAGCTTTCTTT.

CDR3 bases: TGCGCCAGCAGCCAGGCCGGGACAGAGAATTCACCCCTCCACTTT. Translating it yields CASSQAGTENSPLHF. This chain uses TRBV4-1 with TRBJ1-6; 7 bases are a match to TRBD1. Germline CDR1 MGHRA, CDR2 YSYEKL. CDR3 size: 15 residues. J lost 7 bases, V lost 3 bases, and 6 bases had no gene match.

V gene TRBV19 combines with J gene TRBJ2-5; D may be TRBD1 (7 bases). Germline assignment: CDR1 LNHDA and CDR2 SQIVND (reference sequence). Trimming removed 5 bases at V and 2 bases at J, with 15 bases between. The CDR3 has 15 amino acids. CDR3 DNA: TGTGCCAGTAGTCCAGGGGGGACAACTCAAGAGACCCAGTACTTC. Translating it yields CASSPGGTTQETQYF. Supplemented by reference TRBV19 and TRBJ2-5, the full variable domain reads DGGITQSPKYLFRKEGQNVTLSCEQNLNHDAMYWYRQDPGQGLRLIYYSQIVNDFQKGDIAEGYSVSREKKESFPLTVTSAQKNPTAFYLCASSPGGTTQETQYFGPGTRLLVL.

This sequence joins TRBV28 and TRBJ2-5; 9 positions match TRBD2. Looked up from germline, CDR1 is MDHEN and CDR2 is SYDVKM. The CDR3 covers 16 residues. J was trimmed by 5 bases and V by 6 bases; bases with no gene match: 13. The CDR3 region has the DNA TGTGCCAGCAGCCGGCCTTTGAGCGGGGGGCGGGAGACCCAGTACTTC. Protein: CASSRPLSGGRETQYF.

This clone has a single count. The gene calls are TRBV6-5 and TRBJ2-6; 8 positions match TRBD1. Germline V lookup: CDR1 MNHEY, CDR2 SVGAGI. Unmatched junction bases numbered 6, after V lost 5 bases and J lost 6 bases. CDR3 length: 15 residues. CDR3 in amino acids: CASSLDRGEANVLTF. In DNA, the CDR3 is TGTGCCAGCAGTCTAGACAGGGGTGAGGCCAACGTCCTGACTTTC.

CDR3 amino acids: CAWGNSGNTIYF. The CDR3 bases are TGTGCCTGGGGGAACTCGGGGAACACCATATATTTT. The J gene is TRBJ1-3, the V gene TRBV30, with D unclear. Trimming left V 5 bases short and J 7 bases short, with 12 bases between. From germline, CDR1 is GTSNPN and CDR2 SVGIG (reference sequence). The length of the CDR3 is 12 residues.

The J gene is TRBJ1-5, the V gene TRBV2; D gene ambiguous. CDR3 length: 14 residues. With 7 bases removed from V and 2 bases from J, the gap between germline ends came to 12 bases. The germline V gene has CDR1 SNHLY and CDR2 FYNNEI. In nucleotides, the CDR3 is TGTGCCAGCAACGGAGTTGAGCGCAATCAGCCCCAGCATTTT. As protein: CASNGVERNQPQHF.

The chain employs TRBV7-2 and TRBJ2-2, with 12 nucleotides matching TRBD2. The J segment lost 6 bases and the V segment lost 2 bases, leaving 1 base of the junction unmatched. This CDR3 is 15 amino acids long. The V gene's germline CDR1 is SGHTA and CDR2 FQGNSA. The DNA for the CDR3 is TGTGCCAGCAGCTTACTAGCGGGGGGGCCCGGGGAGCTGTTTTTT. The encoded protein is CASSLLAGGPGELFF.

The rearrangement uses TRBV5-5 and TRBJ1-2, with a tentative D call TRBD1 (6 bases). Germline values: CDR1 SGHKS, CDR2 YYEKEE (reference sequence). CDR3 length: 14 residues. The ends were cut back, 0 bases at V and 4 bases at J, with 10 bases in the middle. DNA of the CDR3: TGTGCCAGCAGCTTGGTGGGGGCTATCTATGGCTACACCTTC. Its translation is CASSLVGAIYGYTF.

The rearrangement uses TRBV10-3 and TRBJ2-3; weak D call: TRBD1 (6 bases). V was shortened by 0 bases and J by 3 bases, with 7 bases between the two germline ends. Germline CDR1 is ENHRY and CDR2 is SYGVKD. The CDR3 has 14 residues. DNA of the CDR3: TGTGCCATCAGTGAGTCGACAGGTACAGATACGCAGTATTTT. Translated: CAISESTGTDTQYF.